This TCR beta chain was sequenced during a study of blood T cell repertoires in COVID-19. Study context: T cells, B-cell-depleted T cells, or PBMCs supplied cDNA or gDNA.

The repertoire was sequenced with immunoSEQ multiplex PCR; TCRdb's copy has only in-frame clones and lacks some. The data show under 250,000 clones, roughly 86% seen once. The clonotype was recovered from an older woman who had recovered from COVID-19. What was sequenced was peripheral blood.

The chain's CDR3 is CASSRDRGKDTQYF. In DNA, the CDR3 is TGTGCCAGCAGTAGGGACAGGGGTAAAGATACGCAGTATTTT. The V gene is TRBV7-2, the J gene TRBJ2-3; 10 bases are shared with TRBD1. The J segment lost 5 bases and the V segment lost 6 bases, leaving 5 bases of the junction unmatched. Germline assignment: CDR1 SGHTA and CDR2 FQGNSA. The CDR3 is 14 residues long.